Listed below are T cell receptor beta chains from one sample, sequenced in a study of T cell repertoires in cytomegalovirus infection. These receptors lack a known antigen. TCRdb independently ran MiXCR on the reads; one entry per CDR3 protein. The table lists fewer than 950,000 distinct CDR3 sequences, over 25% of them singletons. The sample here was cultured CD8+ T cells from PBMCs, taken from culture after CMV antigen stimulation. The receptors were sampled from a human donor in good health (CMV status not recorded). Some clones in this sample may be carry-over from other donors' samples. Each CDR3 is given with its conserved first and last residue. Each record gives: D gene, clone size, V gene, CDR3 length, J gene, CDR3 protein, CDR3 DNA. The D gene is left open where the match is weak. Clone size, where shown, is once, few, many, or a class for clones that have expanded.

>.|.|TRBV19|19|TRBJ2-1
CASSIGRGTGRSSYNEQFF
TGTGCCAGTAGTATAGGAAGGGGAACAGGGAGAAGCTCCTACAATGAGCAGTTCTTC
>TRBD1|.|TRBV3-1|16|TRBJ2-4
CASSPVTGGAKNIQYF
TGTGCCAGCAGCCCAGTCACAGGGGGAGCCAAAAACATTCAGTACTTC
>.|many|TRBV27|11|TRBJ1-3
CASRGGNTIYF
TGTGCCAGCAGGGGTGGAAACACCATATATTTT
>.|once|TRBV4-1|14|TRBJ1-1
CASSRVVPNTEAFF
TGTGCCAGCAGCCGAGTCGTCCCGAACACTGAAGCTTTCTTT
>.|few|TRBV6-1|15|TRBJ2-2
CASSIDNPNTGELFF
TGTGCCAGCAGCATAGACAACCCGAACACCGGGGAGCTGTTTTTT
>.|.|TRBV19|11|TRBJ2-1
CASSIPNEQFF
TGTGCCAGTAGTATTCCCAATGAGCAGTTCTTC
>.|few|TRBV19|13|TRBJ2-7
CATASAESYEQYF
TGTGCCACCGCGTCGGCGGAGAGTTACGAGCAGTACTTC
>TRBD1|many|TRBV7-8|15|TRBJ2-3
CASSPEDRGTDTQYF
TGTGCCAGCAGCCCAGAAGACAGGGGGACAGATACGCAGTATTTT
>TRBD1|.|TRBV6-6|17|TRBJ2-7
CAISYTAPGQVNYEQYF
TGTGCCATCAGTTACACGGCCCCGGGACAGGTTAACTACGAGCAGTACTTC
>.|.|TRBV9|19|TRBJ2-4
CASSVNRDRAGGAKNIQYF
TGTGCCAGCAGCGTGAACCGGGACAGGGCGGGGGGAGCCAAAAACATTCAGTACTTC